The clone carrying this T cell receptor beta chain was observed a handful of times. Antigen specificity is unknown. Mismatch with germline at one junction end may stem from a read error. Amplification of TCR beta used genomic DNA extracted from peripheral blood. Multiplex touch-down PCR with TRB-A/B primers amplified rearranged V-D-J TRB sequences. TCRdb reprocessed the multiplex PCR reads with MiXCR, giving one entry per CDR3 protein. This repertoire shows more than 1,000 distinct CDR3 sequences, over 25% found once; its top ten account for approximately 14%. Germline loops: CDR1 KGHSH, CDR2 LQKENI. CDR3 length: 11 amino acids. This sample was included in a study of T cell repertoires in aging, cancer and after chemotherapy. Whole-study context: Paired samples before and after chemotherapy came from glioblastoma patients receiving temozolomide-based therapy. Study-level points and caveats: Compared with age-matched healthy donors, untreated hematological or solid cancer patients showed higher blood TCR clonality. Loss of evenness, beyond lost richness, contributed to age-related TCR diversity decline in cancer patients.

The chain joins TRBV18 to TRBJ2-5; possible D gene TRBD1, 6 bases. Source material: blood. This receptor was taken from a human donor with a solid tumor. The CDR3 reads CASSPGAGMDF. The CDR3 DNA follows: TGTGCCAGCTCACCGGGGGCCGGGATGGACTTC.